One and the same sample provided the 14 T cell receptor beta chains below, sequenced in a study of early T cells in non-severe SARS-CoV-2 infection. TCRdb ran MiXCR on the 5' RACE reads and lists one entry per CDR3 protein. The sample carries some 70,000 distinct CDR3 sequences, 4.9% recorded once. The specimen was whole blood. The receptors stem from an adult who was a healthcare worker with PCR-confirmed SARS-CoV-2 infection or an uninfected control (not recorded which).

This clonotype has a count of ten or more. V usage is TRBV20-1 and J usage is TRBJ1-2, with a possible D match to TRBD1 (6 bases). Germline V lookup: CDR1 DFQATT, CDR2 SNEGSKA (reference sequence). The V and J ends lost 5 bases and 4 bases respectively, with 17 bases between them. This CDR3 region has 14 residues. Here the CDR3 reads CSALEGQGSYGYTF. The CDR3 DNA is TGCAGTGCTCTCGAAGGCCAGGGGTCCTATGGCTACACCTTC.

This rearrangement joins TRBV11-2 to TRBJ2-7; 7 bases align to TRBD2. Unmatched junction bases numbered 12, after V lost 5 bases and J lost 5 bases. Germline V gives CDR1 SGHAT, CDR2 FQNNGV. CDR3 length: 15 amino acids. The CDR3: CASSTYGEGKDEQYF. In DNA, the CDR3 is TGTGCCAGCAGCACTTATGGGGAGGGCAAGGACGAGCAGTACTTC. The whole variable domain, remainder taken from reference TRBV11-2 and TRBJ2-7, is EAGVAQSPRYKIIEKRQSVAFWCNPISGHATLYWYQQILGQGPKLLIQFQNNGVVDDSQLPKDRFSAERLKGVDSTLKIQPAKLEDSAVYLCASSTYGEGKDEQYFGPGTRLTVT.

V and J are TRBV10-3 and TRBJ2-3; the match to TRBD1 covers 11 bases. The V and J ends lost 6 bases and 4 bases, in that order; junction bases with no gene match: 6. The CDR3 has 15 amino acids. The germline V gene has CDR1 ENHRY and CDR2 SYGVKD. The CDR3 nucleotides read TGTGCCATCAGCCCGGGACAGGGGGATTCAGATACGCAGTATTTT. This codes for CAISPGQGDSDTQYF.

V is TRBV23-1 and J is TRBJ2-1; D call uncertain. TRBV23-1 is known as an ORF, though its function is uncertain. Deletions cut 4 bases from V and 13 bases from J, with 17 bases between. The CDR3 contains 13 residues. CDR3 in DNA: TGCGCCAGCAGTCTGCGTGTAGGGCATATTCAGTTCTTC. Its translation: CASSLRVGHIQFF.

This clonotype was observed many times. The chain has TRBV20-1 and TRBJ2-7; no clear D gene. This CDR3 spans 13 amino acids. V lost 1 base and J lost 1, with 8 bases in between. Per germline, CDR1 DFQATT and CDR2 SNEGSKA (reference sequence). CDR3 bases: TGCAGTGCTAGAGTGCCGTCTTCCTACGAGCAGTACTTC. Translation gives CSARVPSSYEQYF.

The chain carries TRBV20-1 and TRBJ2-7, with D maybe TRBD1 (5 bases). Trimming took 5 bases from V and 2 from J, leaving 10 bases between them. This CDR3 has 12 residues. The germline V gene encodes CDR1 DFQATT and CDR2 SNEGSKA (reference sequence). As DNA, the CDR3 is TGCAGTGCTCCGTCAGGGACCTACGAGCAGTACTTC. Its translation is CSAPSGTYEQYF.

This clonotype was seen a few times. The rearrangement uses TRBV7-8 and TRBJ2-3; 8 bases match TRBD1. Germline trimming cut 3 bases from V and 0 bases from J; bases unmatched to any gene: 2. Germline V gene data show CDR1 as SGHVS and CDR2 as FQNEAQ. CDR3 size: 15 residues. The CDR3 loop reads CASSLDRASTDTQYF. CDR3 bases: TGTGCCAGCAGCTTGGACAGGGCTAGCACAGATACGCAGTATTTT.

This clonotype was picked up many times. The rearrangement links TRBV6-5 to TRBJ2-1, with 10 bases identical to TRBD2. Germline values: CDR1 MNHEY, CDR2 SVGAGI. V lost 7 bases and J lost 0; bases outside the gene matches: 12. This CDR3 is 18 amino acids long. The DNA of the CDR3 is TGTGCCAGCATCGGAAGGACTAGCGGAGCGGGCTCCTACAATGAGCAGTTCTTC. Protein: CASIGRTSGAGSYNEQFF.

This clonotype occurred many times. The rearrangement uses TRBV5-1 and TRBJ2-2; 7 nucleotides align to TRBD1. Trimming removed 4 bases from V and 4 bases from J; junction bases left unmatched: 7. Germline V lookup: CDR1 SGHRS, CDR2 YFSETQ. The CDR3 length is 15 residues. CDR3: CASSKGGRGTGELFF. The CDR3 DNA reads TGCGCCAGCAGCAAAGGGGGCCGGGGCACCGGGGAGCTGTTTTTT.

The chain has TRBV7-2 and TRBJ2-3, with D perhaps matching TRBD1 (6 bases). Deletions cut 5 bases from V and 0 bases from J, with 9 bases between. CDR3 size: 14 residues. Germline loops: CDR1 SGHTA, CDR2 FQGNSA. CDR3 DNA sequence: TGTGCCAGCAGCGCCGACAGGAGCACAGATACGCAGTATTTT. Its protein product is CASSADRSTDTQYF.

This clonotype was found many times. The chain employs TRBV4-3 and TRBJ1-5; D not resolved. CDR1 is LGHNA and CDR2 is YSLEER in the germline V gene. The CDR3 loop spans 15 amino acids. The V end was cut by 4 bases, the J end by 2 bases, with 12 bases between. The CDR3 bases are TGCGCCAGCAGCCGAACCTTGTCGGGCAATCAGCCCCAGCATTTT. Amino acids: CASSRTLSGNQPQHF.

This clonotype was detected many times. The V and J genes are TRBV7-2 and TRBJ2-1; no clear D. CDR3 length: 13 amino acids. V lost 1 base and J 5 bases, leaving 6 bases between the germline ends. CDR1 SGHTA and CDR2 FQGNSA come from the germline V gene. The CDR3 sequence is CASSLEGDNEQFF. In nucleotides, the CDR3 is TGTGCCAGCAGCTTAGAGGGCGACAATGAGCAGTTCTTC.

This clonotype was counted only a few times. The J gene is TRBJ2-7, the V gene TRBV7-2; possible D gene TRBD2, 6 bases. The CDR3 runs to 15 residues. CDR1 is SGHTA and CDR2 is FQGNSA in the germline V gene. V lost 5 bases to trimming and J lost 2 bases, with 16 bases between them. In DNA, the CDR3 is TGTGCCAGCAGCGCTATAACCGGGACTGCCTACGAGCAGTACTTC. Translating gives CASSAITGTAYEQYF.

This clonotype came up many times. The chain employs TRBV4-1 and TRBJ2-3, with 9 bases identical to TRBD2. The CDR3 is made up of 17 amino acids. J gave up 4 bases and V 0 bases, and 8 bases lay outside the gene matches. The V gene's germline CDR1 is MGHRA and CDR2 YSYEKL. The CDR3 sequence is CASSQDRAGGLPDTQYF. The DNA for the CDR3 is TGCGCCAGCAGCCAAGATCGGGCGGGAGGGCTGCCAGATACGCAGTATTTT.